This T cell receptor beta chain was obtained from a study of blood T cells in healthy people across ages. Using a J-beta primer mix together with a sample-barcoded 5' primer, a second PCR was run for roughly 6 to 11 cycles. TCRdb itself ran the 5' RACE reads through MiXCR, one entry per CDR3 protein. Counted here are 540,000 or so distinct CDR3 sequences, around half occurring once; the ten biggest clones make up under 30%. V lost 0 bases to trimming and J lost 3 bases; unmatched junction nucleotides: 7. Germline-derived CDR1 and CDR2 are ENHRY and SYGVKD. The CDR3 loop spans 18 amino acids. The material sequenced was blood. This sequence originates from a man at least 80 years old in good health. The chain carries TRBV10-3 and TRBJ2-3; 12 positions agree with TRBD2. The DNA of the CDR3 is TGTGCCATCAGTGAGTCGTCCGGGACTAGCGGGTTAACAGATACGCAGTATTTT. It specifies CAISESSGTSGLTDTQYF.